The T cell receptor (beta chain) under discussion was sequenced for a study of CD8 T cells in ankylosing spondylitis. The CDR3 consists of 13 residues. Trimming took 0 bases from V and 6 from J; bases not matched to a gene: 5. Germline CDR1 DFQATT, CDR2 SNEGSKA (reference sequence). MiXCR, run by TCRdb on the 5' RACE reads, gives a single entry per CDR3 protein. The sample shows 150,000 to 200,000 distinct CDR3 sequences, about 32% of them seen only once. This rearrangement joins TRBV20-1 to TRBJ2-7; 7 bases line up with TRBD1. The sequencing sample was made of synovial fluid, either unsorted or a sorted T cell fraction (not recorded which). The sequence came from a male donor with ankylosing spondylitis. CDR3 bases: TGCAGTGCTAGAGATGGGGCAGGGGGCGAGCAGTACTTC. This encodes CSARDGAGGEQYF.